The sequence of this T cell receptor beta chain was determined in a study of shared clonotypes between healthy human individuals. The germline V gene has CDR1 LNHDA and CDR2 SQIVND (reference sequence). V lost 3 bases and J 1 base, leaving 6 bases between the germline ends. CDR3 length: 13 amino acids. This clone was observed a handful of times. No antigen is known for it. This sample also contains other DNA sequences that code for the same CDR3. Regarding the study as a whole: Clonotypes not shared had lower generation probabilities than those common to all four donors. On the whole, naive subsets had larger estimated richness than memory subsets had. Among several donors, about 4.6% of naive CD4 clonotypes were found in common.

Every subset had its genomic DNA shared out evenly among several immunoSEQ plates. The table came from immunoSEQ multiplex PCR; TCRdb's copy has only in-frame clones and leaves some out. Altogether about 1.1 million clones are present, approximately 75% being singletons, with the ten largest covering roughly 0.82%. This sequence joins TRBV19 and TRBJ1-2; no clear D. The sequence came from a man younger than 35 in good health. Some clones in this sample may be carry-over from other donors' samples. Sequencing was performed on memory CD4+ T cells from PBMCs. Stated subset: CD45RA-negative fraction. CDR3 in amino acids: CASSIDRNYGYTF. In nucleotides, the CDR3 is TGTGCCAGTAGTATCGACCGTAACTATGGCTACACCTTC.